The 26 T cell receptor beta chains below come from one sample, sequenced in a study of blood T cell repertoires in COVID-19. The assay was immunoSEQ multiplex PCR, and TCRdb's table has in-frame clones only and misses some. The table lists 150,000 to 200,000 clones, 70% to 85% of them singletons. The sequenced material came from peripheral blood. The receptors were sampled from a woman in her twenties or thirties with acute or convalescent COVID-19.

About this clone: Other DNA sequences in the sample encode the same CDR3. J is TRBJ2-7 and V is TRBV7-2, with 12 bases lining up with TRBD1. V trimming: 2 bases; J trimming: 6 bases; junction bases outside the gene matches: 8. From germline, CDR1 is SGHTA and CDR2 FQGNSA. This CDR3 has 16 amino acids. In nucleotides, the CDR3 is TGTGCCAGCAGCTTAAATATGGGACAGGGGGCGGGCGAGCAGTACTTC. Residues: CASSLNMGQGAGEQYF.

This chain uses TRBV11-3 with TRBJ2-1; D might be TRBD2 (5 bases). CDR3 length equals 13 residues. Trimming shortened V by 5 bases and J by 6 bases, and 11 bases separated the two germline ends. Germline assignment: CDR1 SGHNT and CDR2 YENEEA. CDR3: CASSPRGGNEQFF. CDR3 DNA: TGTGCCAGCAGCCCGAGAGGAGGCAATGAGCAGTTCTTC.

The genes are TRBV29-1 and TRBJ2-1; 7 bases line up with TRBD1. The CDR3 is 12 residues long. Germline V CDR1 and CDR2: SQVTM, ANQGSEA. Losses at the gene ends were 4 bases for V and 8 bases for J; bases not matched to a gene: 5. The CDR3 region has the DNA TGCAGCGTTGTGACAGGGATCGATGAGCAGTTCTTC. Residues: CSVVTGIDEQFF.

CDR3 amino acids: CSASLIAGEGTDTQYF. DNA of the CDR3: TGCAGTGCTAGTCTCATTGCGGGAGAGGGGACAGATACGCAGTATTTT. The chain couples TRBV20-1 to TRBJ2-3; 7 nucleotides line up with TRBD2. Losses at the gene ends were 3 bases for V and 3 bases for J; bases not matched to a gene: 12. Germline V gene data show CDR1 as DFQATT and CDR2 as SNEGSKA (reference sequence). This CDR3 is 16 amino acids long.

The chain is built from TRBV27 and TRBJ1-3, with D perhaps TRBD1 (5 bases). V lost 0 bases to trimming and J lost 3 bases, with 12 bases between them. CDR3 length: 16 residues. Per germline, CDR1 MNHEY and CDR2 SMNVEV (reference sequence). CDR3: CASSLSSQGGGNTIYF. In DNA form, the CDR3 reads TGTGCCAGCAGTTTATCGTCGCAGGGTGGTGGAAACACCATATATTTT.

Only a few counts were recorded for this clone. The gene calls are TRBV12-3 or TRBV12-4 and TRBJ1-2; D unclear. V was trimmed by 5 bases and J by 7 bases, leaving 14 bases between them. This CDR3 has 13 residues. For the CDR3, the DNA is TGTGCCAGCAGTCTGAAACCCGGGGTTGGCTACACCTTC. Translated, it gives CASSLKPGVGYTF.

The gene calls are TRBV30 and TRBJ1-1; D is unresolved. The V and J ends lost 3 bases and 10 bases respectively, with 12 bases between them. The CDR3 has 11 amino acids. CDR1 and CDR2 (germline): GTSNPN, SVGIG (reference sequence). DNA of the CDR3: TGTGCCTGGAGCGCCGCCAGTGTAGCTTTCTTT. It codes for CAWSAASVAFF.

The chain links TRBV19 to TRBJ2-1, with D possibly matching TRBD1 (8 bases). Between the trimmed V and J ends, which lost 0 bases and 5 bases, there was a span of 17 bases. Germline CDR1 reads LNHDA; CDR2 reads SQIVND (reference sequence). This CDR3 has 17 residues. CDR3 sequence reads: CASSIDRTGRANNEQFF. DNA of the CDR3: TGTGCCAGTAGTATAGATCGGACAGGGAGGGCTAACAATGAGCAGTTCTTC.

This chain uses TRBV28 with TRBJ1-1, with 9 nucleotides matching TRBD1. Unmatched junction bases numbered 10, after V lost 6 bases and J lost 5 bases. CDR1 MDHEN and CDR2 SYDVKM come from the germline V gene. There are 15 residues in the CDR3. This CDR3 is CASRHLDRGGTEAFF. The CDR3, as DNA: TGTGCCAGCAGGCACCTGGACAGGGGAGGTACTGAAGCTTTCTTT.

The V call is TRBV6-2 or TRBV6-3, the J call TRBJ1-5, with TRBD1 identical over 8 bases. The V gene's germline CDR1 is MNHEY and CDR2 SVGEGT. The CDR3 runs to 14 residues. The trim removed 5 bases at V and 4 bases at J, leaving 4 bases unmatched. The CDR3 sequence is CASSQGARNQPQHF. CDR3 coding DNA: TGTGCCAGCAGTCAGGGGGCGCGTAATCAGCCCCAGCATTTT.

The chain uses TRBV9 and TRBJ1-1; D unresolved. V was shortened by 3 bases and J by 1 base, with 13 bases between the two germline ends. This CDR3 has 15 amino acids. CDR1 and CDR2 from the germline V gene are SGDLS and YYNGEE. CDR3 amino acids: CASSAGTLGNTEAFF. The CDR3 DNA reads as TGTGCCAGCAGCGCGGGAACCTTAGGGAACACTGAAGCTTTCTTT.

This clone was found a few times. The V gene is TRBV19, the J gene TRBJ2-5; no clear D. There are 11 residues in the CDR3. V lost 6 bases to trimming and J lost 2 bases, with 4 bases between them. Germline V gene data show CDR1 as LNHDA and CDR2 as SQIVND (reference sequence). This chain's CDR3 is CASSIQETQYF. CDR3 nucleotide sequence: TGTGCCAGTAGCATTCAAGAGACCCAGTACTTC.

The rearrangement uses TRBV3-1 (or the pseudogene TRBV3-2) and TRBJ2-7, with TRBD2 matching over 8 bases. The ends lost 2 bases at V and 0 bases at J; junction bases unmatched: 6. The CDR3 consists of 16 residues. CDR1 and CDR2 (germline): LGHDT, YNNKEL (reference sequence). The CDR3 coding sequence is TGTGCCAGCAGCCAAAGCCGCAGCGGGGGCTCCTACGAGCAGTACTTC. Its protein is CASSQSRSGGSYEQYF.

This chain connects TRBV27 to TRBJ2-7; TRBD1 aligns across 11 bases. V trimming: 6 bases; J trimming: 2 bases; junction bases outside the gene matches: 3. Germline values: CDR1 MNHEY, CDR2 SMNVEV (reference sequence). The CDR3 loop spans 14 amino acids. The CDR3: CASSRGQGAYEQYF. The DNA for the CDR3 is TGTGCCAGCAGCCGGGGACAGGGGGCCTACGAGCAGTACTTC.

The chain uses TRBV5-1 and TRBJ2-7; D possibly corresponds to TRBD2 (7 bases). Trimming pared 0 bases from V and 0 bases from J, leaving 25 bases between. This CDR3 is 20 amino acids long. Germline V CDR1 and CDR2: SGHRS, YFSETQ. In DNA, the CDR3 is TGCGCCAGCAGCTTGGGGGCGGGGGCCGGGGAACCCCGTAGCTCCTACGAGCAGTACTTC. Translation: CASSLGAGAGEPRSSYEQYF.

This clone was detected once. V usage is TRBV11-2 and J usage is TRBJ2-3; 10 bases are a match to TRBD2. Looked up from germline, CDR1 is SGHAT and CDR2 is FQNNGV. This CDR3 contains 16 residues. V dropped 1 base and J dropped 2; count of bases not matched to a gene: 3. The CDR3 nucleotides read TGTGCCAGCAGCTTAGGGACTAGCGGTTACACAGATACGCAGTATTTT. Protein sequence: CASSLGTSGYTDTQYF.

This clone was counted once. This chain connects TRBV28 to TRBJ2-1, with TRBD2 as a possible D gene (6 bases). This CDR3 has 15 residues. CDR1 is MDHEN, CDR2 SYDVKM, per germline. The V and J ends lost 10 bases and 6 bases respectively, with 22 bases between them. Written as DNA, the CDR3 is TGTGCCACCGCACAATCCGGGAGAAAGGGCAATGAGCAGTTCTTC. It encodes CATAQSGRKGNEQFF.

This rearrangement joins TRBV9 to TRBJ1-1, with TRBD1 matching 10 bases. J lost 6 bases, V lost 0 bases, and 5 bases had no gene match. Per the germline V gene, CDR1 is SGDLS and CDR2 is YYNGEE. The CDR3 spans 15 residues. The CDR3, as DNA: TGTGCCAGCAGCGTAGCTTTGGGGACAGGGGCTGAAGCTTTCTTT. Translating it yields CASSVALGTGAEAFF.

The chain links TRBV3-1 (or the pseudogene TRBV3-2) to TRBJ1-2; the D gene is possibly TRBD1 (5 bases). Looked up from germline, CDR1 is LGHDT and CDR2 is YNNKEL (reference sequence). V lost 0 bases, J lost 8 bases, and 16 bases lay in between. This CDR3 is built from 15 residues. This CDR3 reads CASSQDLFGGEGYTF. The DNA for the CDR3 is TGTGCCAGCAGCCAAGATCTGTTCGGGGGAGAGGGCTACACCTTC.

V usage is TRBV11-3 and J usage is TRBJ1-1; D is unclear. Germline loops: CDR1 SGHNT, CDR2 YENEEA. The CDR3 is 17 residues long. V lost 5 bases to trimming and J lost 0 bases, with 19 bases between them. CDR3 sequence (DNA): TGTGCCAGCAGCCCTAGCTGGAGGCCGAAAATGAACACTGAAGCTTTCTTT. It yields the protein CASSPSWRPKMNTEAFF.

The chain carries TRBV29-1 and TRBJ2-7, with 7 bases identical to TRBD1. This CDR3 is built from 13 residues. Germline CDR1 is SQVTM and CDR2 is ANQGSEA. Trimming at V came to 6 bases and at J to 0 bases, leaving 5 bases not matched to a gene. The CDR3 spells CSVTTGFSYEQYF. CDR3 DNA sequence: TGCAGCGTCACGACAGGGTTCTCCTACGAGCAGTACTTC.

The V call is TRBV2, the J call TRBJ1-1; TRBD1 aligns across 10 bases. Trimming took 8 bases from V and 0 from J; bases not matched to a gene: 6. From germline, CDR1 is SNHLY and CDR2 FYNNEI. This CDR3 is built from 15 residues. The CDR3 is CASGLDRGLNTEAFF. The CDR3 region has the DNA TGTGCCAGCGGATTAGACAGGGGGCTGAACACTGAAGCTTTCTTT.

The chain employs TRBV29-1 and TRBJ2-2, with 9 bases matching TRBD1. This CDR3 region has 15 residues. V dropped 2 bases and J dropped 4; count of bases not matched to a gene: 5. Germline CDR1 SQVTM, CDR2 ANQGSEA. CDR3 sequence (DNA): TGCAGCGTTGAAACAACAGGGGGCGGCACCGGGGAGCTGTTTTTT. Amino acid sequence: CSVETTGGGTGELFF.

This clone is a singleton in its sample. The V and J genes are TRBV10-3 and TRBJ1-2; unclear D gene. CDR3 length equals 11 residues. Germline loops: CDR1 ENHRY, CDR2 SYGVKD. With 0 bases removed from V and 8 bases from J, the gap between germline ends came to 4 bases. Written as DNA, the CDR3 is TGTGCCATCAGTGAGTCGGAGGGCTACACCTTC. Its protein product is CAISESEGYTF.

The chain couples TRBV5-1 to TRBJ2-5, with 11 bases aligning to TRBD2. Germline-derived CDR1 and CDR2 are SGHRS and YFSETQ. This CDR3 has 16 residues. With V trimmed by 4 bases and J by 5 bases, 10 bases remained unmatched. This chain's CDR3 is CASSRGSGRAGETQYF. CDR3 nucleotide sequence: TGCGCCAGCAGCAGGGGTAGCGGGAGGGCCGGCGAGACCCAGTACTTC.

The chain recombines TRBV2 with TRBJ1-1; no definite D call. CDR1 and CDR2 (germline): SNHLY, FYNNEI. This CDR3 region has 13 residues. The V and J ends lost 5 bases and 3 bases respectively, with 10 bases between them. The CDR3 DNA reads as TGTGCCAGCAGTCCGAGAACGGACACTGAAGCTTTCTTT. Its translation is CASSPRTDTEAFF.